These 8 T cell receptor beta chains came from one sample sequenced in a study of CD8 T cells in Susac syndrome. A quantity of about 0.5 to 1 ug RNA underwent reverse transcription using random hexamers. TCRdb re-called the immunoSEQ multiplex PCR reads through MiXCR, storing one row per CDR3 protein. The profile shows roughly 180,000 distinct CDR3 sequences, 85% to 95% of them singletons. The sample was CD4+ T cells from PBMCs. The receptors stem from a human donor with Susac syndrome.

The J gene is TRBJ2-7, the V gene TRBV3-1; D remains unclear. Germline V CDR1 and CDR2: LGHDT, YNNKEL (reference sequence). This CDR3 contains 13 residues. Trimming removed 0 bases at V and 6 bases at J, with 9 bases between. The CDR3 spells CASSQDGQREQYF. Written as DNA, the CDR3 is TGTGCCAGCAGCCAAGATGGCCAGCGCGAGCAGTACTTC.

This clonotype was counted once. This rearrangement joins TRBV7-2 to TRBJ1-2, with D perhaps TRBD1 (6 bases). Germline CDR1 and CDR2: SGHTA and FQGNSA. The CDR3 is made up of 16 amino acids. V was cut by 5 bases and J by 4 bases, with 20 bases left in between. The CDR3 here is CASSQTRSGVAYGYTF. CDR3 bases: TGTGCCAGCAGCCAGACCCGGTCAGGGGTAGCCTATGGCTACACCTTC.

V usage is TRBV5-8 and J usage is TRBJ1-2; 7 bases are a match to TRBD1. CDR1 is SGHTS and CDR2 is YDEGEE in the germline V gene. CDR3 length equals 14 residues. With 4 bases clipped from V and 5 bases from J, the junction kept 8 bases outside the gene matches. Here the CDR3 DNA reads TGTGCCAGCAGCGCAACCGGGACAGCTTATGGCTACACCTTC. Protein sequence: CASSATGTAYGYTF.

The chain uses TRBV7-6 and TRBJ1-1; D call uncertain. There are 14 residues in the CDR3. CDR1 SGHVS and CDR2 FNYEAQ come from the germline V gene. Trimming stripped 1 base from V and 5 bases from J, with 11 bases between. CDR3 in amino acids: CASSLGSGETEAFF. In DNA form, the CDR3 reads TGTGCCAGCAGCTTAGGGTCTGGGGAGACTGAAGCTTTCTTT.

The CDR3 spells CASSLAGGGGNTIYF. The CDR3 nucleotides read TGTGCCAGCAGCTTAGCAGGGGGCGGTGGAAACACCATATATTTT. This chain joins TRBV7-2 and TRBJ1-3, with 7 bases matching TRBD1. This CDR3 comprises 15 residues. The ends lost 0 bases at V and 3 bases at J; junction bases unmatched: 2. The germline V gene has CDR1 SGHTA and CDR2 FQGNSA. The entire variable domain, with the rest obtained from reference TRBV7-2 and TRBJ1-3, is as follows: GAGVSQSPSNKVTEKGKDVELRCDPISGHTALYWYRQSLGQGLEFLIYFQGNSAPDKSGLPSDRFSAERTGGSVSTLTIQRTQQEDSAVYLCASSLAGGGGNTIYFGEGSWLTVV.

This chain joins TRBV6-2 or TRBV6-3 and TRBJ2-7, with D perhaps matching TRBD2 (5 bases). The CDR3 length is 16 residues. CDR1 is MNHEY, CDR2 SVGEGT, per germline. V was shortened by 6 bases and J by 0 bases, with 18 bases between the two germline ends. The CDR3 DNA reads as TGTGCCAGCAGCAGAGGGAACGTCTTGGCCTCCTACGAGCAGTACTTC. Translating it yields CASSRGNVLASYEQYF.

The rearrangement uses TRBV29-1 and TRBJ1-1; no firm D call. Looked up from germline, CDR1 is SQVTM and CDR2 is ANQGSEA. Trimming took off 4 bases at V and 0 bases at J, with 9 bases between the two ends. This CDR3 region has 13 residues. The CDR3 is CSVGLLVNTEAFF. Here the CDR3 DNA reads TGCAGCGTTGGTTTACTAGTGAACACTGAAGCTTTCTTT.

The chain links TRBV11-2 to TRBJ2-5, with TRBD1 matching 7 bases. Germline CDR1 and CDR2: SGHAT and FQNNGV. V lost 3 bases and J lost 5; bases outside the gene matches: 12. The CDR3 length is 16 residues. In nucleotides, the CDR3 is TGTGCCAGCAGCTTTGCACTAACAGGGGCCGCGGAGACCCAGTACTTC. Its translation is CASSFALTGAAETQYF.